Below, 19 T cell receptor beta chains from the same sample are listed, as sequenced in a study of cytomegalovirus exposure and HLA in healthy donors. Primers included in the PCR were 60 Vbeta and 13 Jbeta primers. Measured with immunoSEQ multiplex PCR; TCRdb has only the in-frame clones, and not every one. The sample has roughly 120,000 clones; 79% are singletons. The sequenced sample consisted of PBMCs. The receptors shown here come from a woman between 18 and 30 years old in good health and CMV-seropositive.

This clone was seen a single time. V usage is TRBV19 and J usage is TRBJ1-3; D unclear. The V end was cut by 5 bases, the J end by 2 bases, with 13 bases between. The CDR3 consists of 15 residues. The germline V gene has CDR1 LNHDA and CDR2 SQIVND (reference sequence). The CDR3 reads CASSVLSGPGNTIYF. In DNA form, the CDR3 reads TGTGCCAGTAGTGTCCTGAGCGGACCTGGAAACACCATATATTTT. Based on the CDR3 plus reference TRBV19 and TRBJ1-3, the full variable domain is DGGITQSPKYLFRKEGQNVTLSCEQNLNHDAMYWYRQDPGQGLRLIYYSQIVNDFQKGDIAEGYSVSREKKESFPLTVTSAQKNPTAFYLCASSVLSGPGNTIYFGEGSWLTVV.

This chain joins TRBV5-4 and TRBJ2-7, with 9 bases lining up with TRBD1. V was pared by 4 bases and J by 0 bases, with 11 bases of the junction left unmatched. Germline V gives CDR1 SGHNT, CDR2 YYREEE (reference sequence). The CDR3 covers 17 residues. CDR3: CASSGAKGTGTSYEQYF. The CDR3 nucleotides are TGTGCCAGCAGCGGGGCAAAGGGGACAGGGACCTCCTACGAGCAGTACTTC.

The rearrangement uses TRBV25-1 and TRBJ2-2, with 8 bases aligning to TRBD1. V lost 4 bases, J lost 5 bases, and 6 bases stayed unmatched. Germline V gene data show CDR1 as MGHDK and CDR2 as SYGVNS. CDR3 length equals 15 residues. The CDR3 region has the DNA TGTGCCAGCAGTGTACCAGGGGGCTGGACCGGGGAGCTGTTTTTT. This translates into CASSVPGGWTGELFF.

The chain links TRBV10-1 to TRBJ2-7; 12 nucleotides match TRBD2. This CDR3 is built from 14 residues. J gave up 5 bases and V 9 bases, and 8 bases lay outside the gene matches. CDR1 is WNHNN, CDR2 SYGVQD, per germline (reference sequence). The CDR3 loop is CARSGLAGTNEQYF. DNA of the CDR3: TGCGCCAGATCGGGACTAGCGGGTACTAACGAGCAGTACTTC.

This clone was counted a few times. The gene calls are TRBV30 and TRBJ1-3; TRBD1 is a possible D gene (6 bases). There are 14 residues in the CDR3. CDR1 is GTSNPN and CDR2 is SVGIG in the germline V gene (reference sequence). V was clipped by 0 bases and J by 8 bases, with 14 bases between them. The CDR3 is CAWSVGQGPYTIYF. Written as DNA, the CDR3 is TGTGCCTGGAGTGTAGGCCAGGGGCCATACACCATATATTTT.

The rearrangement uses TRBV7-9 and TRBJ2-7, with 13 bases identical to TRBD2. The CDR3 is 19 amino acids. Germline V lookup: CDR1 SEHNR, CDR2 FQNEAQ (reference sequence). The V segment lost 6 bases and the J segment 3 bases; nucleotides outside the gene matches: 17. As DNA, the CDR3 is TGTGCCAGCAGGGGGGCTGACAGGGGACTAGCGGGACCTTTCTACGAGCAGTACTTC. This translates into CASRGADRGLAGPFYEQYF.

This sequence joins TRBV10-3 and TRBJ2-3; 8 nucleotides match TRBD1. In germline, CDR1 is ENHRY, CDR2 SYGVKD. The V and J ends lost 6 bases and 1 base, in that order; junction bases with no gene match: 9. CDR3 length equals 16 residues. CDR3 protein: CAISVAGQGGTDTQYF. CDR3 nucleotide sequence: TGTGCCATCAGCGTTGCCGGACAGGGAGGCACAGATACGCAGTATTTT.

This chain joins TRBV11-2 and TRBJ2-1; 7 bases line up with TRBD2. CDR1 and CDR2 from the germline V gene are SGHAT and FQNNGV. V was pared by 1 base and J by 7 bases, with 13 bases of the junction left unmatched. The CDR3 is made up of 17 amino acids. CDR3 coding DNA: TGTGCCAGCAGCTTAGGTGGACTAGTCCCAAACAAAAATGAGCAGTTCTTC. Its protein is CASSLGGLVPNKNEQFF.

V gene TRBV25-1 combines with J gene TRBJ2-7; possibly TRBD2 for D (5 bases). Germline-derived CDR1 and CDR2 are MGHDK and SYGVNS. CDR3 length: 12 residues. Trimming took off 4 bases at V and 3 bases at J, with 7 bases between the two ends. CDR3 region: CASSGTGYEQYF. The CDR3 nucleotides read TGTGCCAGCAGTGGGACTGGCTACGAGCAGTACTTC.

J is TRBJ1-5 and V is TRBV18, with D possibly TRBD1 on 5 matching bases. CDR3 length equals 14 residues. CDR1 KGHSH and CDR2 LQKENI come from the germline V gene. Trimming shortened V by 0 bases and J by 6 bases, and 9 bases separated the two germline ends. This CDR3 is CASSPPGGSQPQHF. In nucleotides, the CDR3 is TGTGCCAGCTCACCACCGGGGGGGAGTCAGCCCCAGCATTTT.

This chain links TRBV30 with TRBJ2-7, with 8 bases fitting TRBD1. V lost 3 bases and J lost 1; bases outside the gene matches: 2. Germline CDR1 GTSNPN, CDR2 SVGIG (reference sequence). The CDR3 consists of 13 residues. The CDR3 spells CAWSHRGSYEQYF. CDR3 sequence (DNA): TGTGCCTGGAGCCACAGGGGGTCCTACGAGCAGTACTTC.

The rearrangement joins TRBV5-6 to TRBJ2-3; perhaps TRBD1 as D (6 bases). Trimming took off 3 bases at V and 2 bases at J, with 10 bases between the two ends. Germline loops: CDR1 SGHDT, CDR2 YYEEEE. The CDR3 is 14 residues long. As DNA, the CDR3 is TGTGCCAGCAGCTCAACAGGGATCACAGATACGCAGTATTTT. Translating it yields CASSSTGITDTQYF. The variable domain in full, completed from reference TRBV5-6 and TRBJ2-3, reads DAGVTQSPTHLIKTRGQQVTLRCSPKSGHDTVSWYQQALGQGPQFIFQYYEEEERQRGNFPDRFSGHQFPNYSSELNVNALLLGDSALYLCASSSTGITDTQYFGPGTRLTVL.

The chain has TRBV18 and TRBJ2-7; TRBD1 agrees at 8 bases. CDR3 length equals 14 residues. Germline lookup yields CDR1 KGHSH and CDR2 LQKENI. The J segment lost 2 bases and the V segment lost 3 bases, leaving 3 bases of the junction unmatched. In DNA, the CDR3 is TGTGCCAGCTCACCGACAGGGGTCGCCTACGAGCAGTACTTC. It codes for CASSPTGVAYEQYF.

The CDR3 nucleotides read TGTGCCAGCAGCGCTGGGGCGGGGACCGTACAAGAGACCCAGTACTTC. Its protein product is CASSAGAGTVQETQYF. The rearrangement uses TRBV7-9 and TRBJ2-5; possible D gene TRBD2, 6 bases. Trimming stripped 5 bases from V and 2 bases from J, with 18 bases between. Germline CDR1 SEHNR, CDR2 FQNEAQ (reference sequence). This CDR3 comprises 16 residues.

The V call is TRBV5-1, the J call TRBJ2-3; 7 bases agree with TRBD2. The CDR3 is 16 amino acids. The germline V gene has CDR1 SGHRS and CDR2 YFSETQ. V lost 0 bases, J lost 2 bases, and 6 bases stayed unmatched. The CDR3 sequence: CASSLVASGDTDTQYF. CDR3 DNA: TGCGCCAGCAGCTTGGTAGCCAGCGGGGACACAGATACGCAGTATTTT. The full variable domain, completed using reference TRBV5-1 and TRBJ2-3, is KAGVTQTPRYLIKTRGQQVTLSCSPISGHRSVSWYQQTPGQGLQFLFEYFSETQRNKGNFPGRFSGRQFSNSRSEMNVSTLELGDSALYLCASSLVASGDTDTQYFGPGTRLTVL.

This clone occurred a few times. V gene TRBV2 combines with J gene TRBJ2-7; D tentatively fits TRBD1 or TRBD2 (7 bases each). The CDR3 has 13 residues. The ends were cut back, 10 bases at V and 3 bases at J, with 16 bases in the middle. From germline, CDR1 is SNHLY and CDR2 FYNNEI. This CDR3 reads CATRGGGVYEQYF. The CDR3 coding sequence is TGTGCCACCAGGGGGGGTGGGGTCTACGAGCAGTACTTC.

The CDR3 region is CASSPPWARSDTQYF. The CDR3 nucleotides read TGTGCCAGCTCACCCCCCTGGGCCAGGTCCGATACGCAGTATTTT. The chain recombines TRBV18 with TRBJ2-3; D is unclear. Deletions cut 3 bases from V and 6 bases from J, with 16 bases between. The CDR3 length is 15 residues. CDR1 KGHSH and CDR2 LQKENI come from the germline V gene.

This chain connects TRBV9 to TRBJ2-1; 7 nucleotides match TRBD2. The junction had 9 bases not matched to a gene; V was cut back by 2 bases and J by 1 base. The germline gives CDR1 SGDLS, CDR2 YYNGEE. The CDR3 sequence is 17 residues long. The CDR3 DNA reads as TGTGCCAGCAGCGTCTCCCGGGGCGGGAGATCCTACAATGAGCAGTTCTTC. Translation: CASSVSRGGRSYNEQFF. Full variable domain (rest looked up from reference TRBV9 and TRBJ2-1): DSGVTQTPKHLITATGQRVTLRCSPRSGDLSVYWYQQSLDQGLQFLIQYYNGEERAKGNILERFSAQQFPDLHSELNLSSLELGDSALYFCASSVSRGGRSYNEQFFGPGTRLTVL.

This clone turned up a few times. This rearrangement joins TRBV5-4 to TRBJ1-1, with 7 nucleotides matching TRBD1. V lost 0 bases, J lost 6 bases, and 2 bases stayed unmatched. The CDR3 spans 13 residues. CDR1 is SGHNT and CDR2 is YYREEE in the germline V gene (reference sequence). CDR3 sequence (DNA): TGTGCCAGCAGCTTGGGCCAGGGGGCTGAAGCTTTCTTT. It yields the protein CASSLGQGAEAFF.